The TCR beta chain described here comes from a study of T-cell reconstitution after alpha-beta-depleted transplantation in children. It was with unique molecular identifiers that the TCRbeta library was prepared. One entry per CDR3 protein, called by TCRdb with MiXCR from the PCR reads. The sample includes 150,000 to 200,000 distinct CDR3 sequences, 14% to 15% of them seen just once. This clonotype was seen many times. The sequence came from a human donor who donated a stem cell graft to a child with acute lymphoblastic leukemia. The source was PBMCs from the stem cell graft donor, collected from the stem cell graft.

The CDR3 region has the DNA TGCAGTGCTTCCTCAGGGTCCCGCTACGAGCAGTACTTC. Its translation is CSASSGSRYEQYF. The chain couples TRBV20-1 to TRBJ2-7; D possibly corresponds to TRBD1 (5 bases). V dropped 5 bases and J dropped 3 bases, with 14 bases sitting between them. CDR3 length: 13 residues. Germline CDR1 reads DFQATT; CDR2 reads SNEGSKA (reference sequence).